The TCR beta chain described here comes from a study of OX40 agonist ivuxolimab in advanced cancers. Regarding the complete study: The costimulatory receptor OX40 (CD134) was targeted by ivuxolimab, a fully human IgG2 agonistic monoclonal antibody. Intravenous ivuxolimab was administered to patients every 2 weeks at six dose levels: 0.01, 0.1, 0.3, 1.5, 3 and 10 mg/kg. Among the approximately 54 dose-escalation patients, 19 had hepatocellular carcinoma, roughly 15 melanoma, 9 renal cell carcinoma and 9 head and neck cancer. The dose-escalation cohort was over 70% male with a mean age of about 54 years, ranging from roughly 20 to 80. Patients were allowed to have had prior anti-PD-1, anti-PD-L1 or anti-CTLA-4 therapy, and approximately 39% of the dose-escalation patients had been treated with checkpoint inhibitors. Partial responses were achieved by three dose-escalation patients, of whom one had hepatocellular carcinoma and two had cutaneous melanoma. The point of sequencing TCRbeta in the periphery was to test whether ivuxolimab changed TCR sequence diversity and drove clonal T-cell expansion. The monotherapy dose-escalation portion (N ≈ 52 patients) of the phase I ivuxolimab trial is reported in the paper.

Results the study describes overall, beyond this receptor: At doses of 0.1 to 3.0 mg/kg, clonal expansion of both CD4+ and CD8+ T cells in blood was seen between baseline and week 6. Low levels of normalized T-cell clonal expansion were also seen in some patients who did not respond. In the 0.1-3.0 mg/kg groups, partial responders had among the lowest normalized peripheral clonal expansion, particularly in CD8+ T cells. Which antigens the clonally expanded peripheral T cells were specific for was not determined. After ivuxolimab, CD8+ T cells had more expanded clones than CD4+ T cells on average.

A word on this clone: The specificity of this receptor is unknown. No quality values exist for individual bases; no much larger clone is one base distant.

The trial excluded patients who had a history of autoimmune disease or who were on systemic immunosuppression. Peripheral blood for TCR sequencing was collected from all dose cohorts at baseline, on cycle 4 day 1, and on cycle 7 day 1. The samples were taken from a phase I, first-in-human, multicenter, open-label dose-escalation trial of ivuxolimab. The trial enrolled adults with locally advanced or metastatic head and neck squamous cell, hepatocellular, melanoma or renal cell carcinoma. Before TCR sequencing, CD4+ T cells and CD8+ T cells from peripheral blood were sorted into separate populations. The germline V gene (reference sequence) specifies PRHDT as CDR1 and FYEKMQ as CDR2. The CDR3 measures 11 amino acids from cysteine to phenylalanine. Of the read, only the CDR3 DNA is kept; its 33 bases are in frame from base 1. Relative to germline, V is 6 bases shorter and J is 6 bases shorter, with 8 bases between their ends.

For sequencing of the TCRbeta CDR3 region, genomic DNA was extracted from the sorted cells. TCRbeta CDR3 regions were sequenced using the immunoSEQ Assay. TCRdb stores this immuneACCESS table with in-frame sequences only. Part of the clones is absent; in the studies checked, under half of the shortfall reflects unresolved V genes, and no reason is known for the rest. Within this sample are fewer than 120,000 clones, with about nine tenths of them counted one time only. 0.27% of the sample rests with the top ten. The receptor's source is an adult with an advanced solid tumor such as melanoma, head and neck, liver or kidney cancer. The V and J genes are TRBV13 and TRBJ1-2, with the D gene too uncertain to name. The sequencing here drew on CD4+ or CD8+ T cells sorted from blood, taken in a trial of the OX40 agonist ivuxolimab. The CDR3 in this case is CASSLIDGYTF. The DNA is TGTGCCAGCAGTCTCATAGATGGCTACACCTTC.